Listed here are 32 T cell receptor beta chains from one sample, sequenced in a study of T cells after yellow fever vaccination. Each CDR3 protein is one row after TCRdb ran MiXCR on the 5' RACE reads. The repertoire has about 150,000 distinct CDR3 sequences, roughly 6.7% of them found once; the top ten carry more than 0.6%. The specimen comprised CD4+ T cells sorted from PBMCs, sampled 10 days after the yellow fever booster vaccination. These receptors were collected from a man between 25 and 39 years old who received the YFV17D yellow fever vaccine.

The sample holds many counts of this clonotype. The chain links TRBV24-1 to TRBJ2-1; 10 bases map to TRBD1. Trimming removed 4 bases from V and 0 bases from J; junction bases left unmatched: 2. The CDR3 contains 16 residues. Looked up from germline, CDR1 is KGHDR and CDR2 is SFDVKD. CDR3 coding DNA: TGTGCCACCAGTGACCGGACAGGGGGCTCCTACAATGAGCAGTTCTTC. Translated: CATSDRTGGSYNEQFF.

This clonotype appeared many times. The chain couples TRBV7-9 to TRBJ1-2; no clear D gene. Germline CDR1 reads SEHNR; CDR2 reads FQNEAQ (reference sequence). With 0 bases removed from V and 1 base from J, the gap between germline ends came to 9 bases. The CDR3 is made up of 15 amino acids. The CDR3 spells CASSLALRDNYGYTF. CDR3 sequence (DNA): TGTGCCAGCAGCTTAGCGCTCCGGGATAACTATGGCTACACCTTC.

In this sample, this clonotype turned up many times. The rearrangement joins TRBV7-2 to TRBJ2-7; tentatively, D is TRBD1 (5 bases). V was shortened by 1 base and J by 3 bases, with 10 bases between the two germline ends. Germline loops: CDR1 SGHTA, CDR2 FQGNSA. The CDR3 runs 14 residues. CDR3 amino acids: CASSLGRDFYEQYF. In DNA form, the CDR3 reads TGTGCCAGCAGCTTAGGCAGGGATTTCTACGAGCAGTACTTC.

This clonotype was seen repeatedly, ten times or more. The chain is built from TRBV6-5 and TRBJ1-2; D ambiguous. The germline V gene encodes CDR1 MNHEY and CDR2 SVGAGI. Trimming stripped 0 bases from V and 3 bases from J, with 8 bases between. The CDR3 loop spans 14 amino acids. CDR3 amino acids: CASSYSNSYYGYTF. The CDR3 region has the DNA TGTGCCAGCAGTTACTCGAATTCCTACTATGGCTACACCTTC.

This clonotype was seen ten or more times. The chain has TRBV20-1 and TRBJ1-5; TRBD1 matches 8 bases. CDR1 is DFQATT, CDR2 SNEGSKA, per germline (reference sequence). CDR3 size: 13 residues. V lost 5 bases to trimming and J lost 6 bases; unmatched junction nucleotides: 6. In nucleotides, the CDR3 is TGCAGTGCTCGCCAGGGGGCGGTTCAGCCCCAGCATTTT. Translating gives CSARQGAVQPQHF.

There are many counts of this clonotype. This chain connects TRBV18 to TRBJ2-1, with D perhaps TRBD2 (5 bases). CDR3 length: 12 amino acids. The V end lost 3 bases, the J end lost 8 bases, and 8 bases lay between the germline ends. CDR1 and CDR2 from the germline V gene are KGHSH and LQKENI. Here the CDR3 DNA reads TGTGCCAGCTCACCGTACGGGGATGAGCAGTTCTTC. It specifies CASSPYGDEQFF.

This clonotype was seen at least ten times. The chain recombines TRBV27 with TRBJ2-2; 9 bases map to TRBD2. With V trimmed by 3 bases and J by 6 bases, 5 bases remained unmatched. CDR3 length: 15 residues. Germline CDR1 reads MNHEY; CDR2 reads SMNVEV (reference sequence). The CDR3 DNA reads TGTGCCAGCAGTTTTCTACTAGCGGGCGCCGGGGAGCTGTTTTTT. This codes for CASSFLLAGAGELFF.

The DNA of the CDR3 is TGCAGTGCTAGAGTCCCCCCAGGGCTAGATGGCTACACCTTC. This codes for CSARVPPGLDGYTF. The V and J genes are TRBV20-1 and TRBJ1-2; TRBD1 might be the D (5 bases). The V gene lost 1 base and the J gene lost 6 bases, with 15 bases spanning the gap. In germline, CDR1 is DFQATT, CDR2 SNEGSKA (reference sequence). This CDR3 has 14 residues.

This clonotype has at least ten counts. CDR3 in DNA: TGCAGTGCTAGAGACAGAGGATATGGCTACACCTTC. As protein: CSARDRGYGYTF. The chain couples TRBV20-1 to TRBJ1-2; D unresolved. The CDR3 consists of 12 residues. V was shortened by 0 bases and J by 5 bases, with 7 bases between the two germline ends. Germline CDR1 is DFQATT and CDR2 is SNEGSKA (reference sequence).

Of note for this clonotype: This clone may be a read error of a much larger clone one base away. The chain is built from TRBV10-3 and TRBJ2-7; 10 nucleotides align to TRBD2. This CDR3 contains 14 residues. CDR1 and CDR2 from the germline V gene are ENHRY and SYGVKD. Here the CDR3 DNA reads TGTGCCATCAGCCGACTAGCGGGCCACTACGAGCGGTACTTC. Protein: CAISRLAGHYERYF.

This clonotype was seen more than once but under ten times. The chain has TRBV7-2 and TRBJ2-7, with unresolved D. The CDR3 runs to 15 residues. The germline V and J ends were trimmed by 5 bases and 6 bases, with 20 bases remaining between them. Germline V lookup: CDR1 SGHTA, CDR2 FQGNSA. The CDR3 loop is CASSPRWSQFVEQYF. For the CDR3, the DNA is TGTGCCAGCAGCCCGAGGTGGAGTCAATTTGTCGAGCAGTACTTC.

This clonotype was detected a few times. This chain connects TRBV28 to TRBJ2-7; 15 bases align to TRBD2. The CDR3 contains 16 residues. Germline CDR1 reads MDHEN; CDR2 reads SYDVKM. After removal of 7 bases from V and 6 bases from J, the junction contained 10 bases not matched to a gene. The CDR3 sequence is CASKVPGLAGGGEQYF. In DNA, the CDR3 is TGTGCCAGCAAGGTCCCGGGACTAGCGGGAGGAGGCGAGCAGTACTTC. Full variable domain (outside the CDR3, taken from reference TRBV28 and TRBJ2-7): DVKVTQSSRYLVKRTGEKVFLECVQDMDHENMFWYRQDPGLGLRLIYFSYDVKMKEKGDIPEGYSVSREKKERFSLILESASTNQTSMYLCASKVPGLAGGGEQYFGPGTRLTVT.

This clonotype was observed many times. The V and J genes are TRBV6-2 or TRBV6-3 and TRBJ2-3, with 11 bases aligning to TRBD2. CDR1 and CDR2 (germline): MNHEY, SVGEGT. V shed 6 bases, J shed 0 bases, and the junction held 5 bases outside the gene matches. The CDR3 is 16 amino acids. Written as DNA, the CDR3 is TGTGCCAGCAGACTAGCGGGAGCCACTAGCACAGATACGCAGTATTTT. It codes for CASRLAGATSTDTQYF.

This clonotype has at least ten counts. The chain employs TRBV19 and TRBJ2-7; D may correspond to TRBD1 or TRBD2 (5 bases each). The V and J ends lost 8 bases and 5 bases respectively, with 16 bases between them. The CDR3 has 13 amino acids. Germline V lookup: CDR1 LNHDA, CDR2 SQIVND (reference sequence). The CDR3 DNA follows: TGTGCCAGTCGCCGGGACCGGCGGGACGAGCAGTACTTC. It specifies CASRRDRRDEQYF.

The sample holds many counts of this clonotype. The V and J genes are TRBV7-8 and TRBJ1-1, with 10 bases aligning to TRBD1. The germline gives CDR1 SGHVS, CDR2 FQNEAQ. The length of the CDR3 is 17 residues. V gave up 2 bases and J gave up 3 bases; unmatched junction bases: 9. The CDR3 protein is CASSLFDRGRGDTEAFF. CDR3 in DNA: TGTGCCAGCAGCTTATTCGACAGGGGGCGAGGAGACACTGAAGCTTTCTTT.

This chain links TRBV18 with TRBJ2-3; 9 nucleotides match TRBD2. Looked up from germline, CDR1 is KGHSH and CDR2 is LQKENI. The J segment lost 4 bases and the V segment lost 2 bases, leaving 7 bases of the junction unmatched. The CDR3 is 16 residues long. As DNA, the CDR3 is TGTGCCAGCTCACCAAGCGGGGGGCTAGCAGCAGATACGCAGTATTTT. Protein sequence: CASSPSGGLAADTQYF.

This clonotype was counted ten times or more. The rearrangement uses TRBV6-1 and TRBJ2-5; 8 positions match TRBD2. The V gene end was trimmed by 5 bases and the J gene end by 2 bases; junction bases not matched to a gene: 4. The CDR3 is 14 residues long. Per germline, CDR1 MNHNS and CDR2 SASEGT. The CDR3: CASSITSGQETQYF. The DNA of the CDR3 is TGTGCCAGCAGTATAACTAGCGGACAAGAGACCCAGTACTTC.

In its sample, this clonotype was seen many times. The chain has TRBV28 and TRBJ2-7; maybe TRBD2 (5 bases). CDR1 is MDHEN and CDR2 is SYDVKM in the germline V gene. This CDR3 spans 11 amino acids. Trimming removed 8 bases at V and 5 bases at J, with 10 bases between. The CDR3 sequence: CASGLAHEQYF. CDR3 DNA sequence: TGTGCCAGCGGTCTAGCCCACGAGCAGTACTTC.

The chain carries TRBV5-1 and TRBJ2-6; 8 nucleotides agree with TRBD1. The J segment lost 2 bases and the V segment lost 1 base, leaving 8 bases of the junction unmatched. CDR1 SGHRS and CDR2 YFSETQ come from the germline V gene. The CDR3 contains 18 residues. The CDR3 sequence is CASSLMAGGKAGANVLTF. As DNA, the CDR3 is TGCGCCAGCAGCTTGATGGCAGGGGGCAAGGCTGGGGCCAACGTCCTGACTTTC. Full variable domain (outside the CDR3, taken from reference TRBV5-1 and TRBJ2-6): KAGVTQTPRYLIKTRGQQVTLSCSPISGHRSVSWYQQTPGQGLQFLFEYFSETQRNKGNFPGRFSGRQFSNSRSEMNVSTLELGDSALYLCASSLMAGGKAGANVLTFGAGSRLTVL.

There are many counts of this clonotype. The V call is TRBV5-6, the J call TRBJ2-1; D call uncertain. V shed 3 bases and J shed 6 bases, with 16 bases lying between them. This CDR3 comprises 15 residues. The germline V gene encodes CDR1 SGHDT and CDR2 YYEEEE. The CDR3 loop is CASSSTRRNRNEQFF. CDR3 coding DNA: TGTGCCAGCAGCTCGACCAGGAGAAACCGCAATGAGCAGTTCTTC.

This clonotype was picked up a small number of times. This chain joins TRBV29-1 and TRBJ2-2, with no clear D. This CDR3 contains 14 residues. Trimming shortened V by 4 bases and J by 1 base, and 10 bases separated the two germline ends. From germline, CDR1 is SQVTM and CDR2 ANQGSEA. CDR3 in DNA: TGCAGCGTTGGATCTGGGCTGAACACCGGGGAGCTGTTTTTT. This translates into CSVGSGLNTGELFF.

At least ten counts were recorded for this clonotype. The chain recombines TRBV5-1 with TRBJ2-1; 7 nucleotides align to TRBD2. Germline lookup yields CDR1 SGHRS and CDR2 YFSETQ. Germline trimming cut 0 bases from V and 1 base from J; bases unmatched to any gene: 4. This CDR3 is built from 16 residues. Written as DNA, the CDR3 is TGCGCCAGCAGCTTGGGCGGGAGCGGATCCTACAATGAGCAGTTCTTC. Residues: CASSLGGSGSYNEQFF.

This clonotype was recorded at least ten times. The genes are TRBV5-1 and TRBJ2-1; D might be TRBD1 or TRBD2, each matching 5 bases. V shed 7 bases and J shed 4 bases, with 15 bases lying between them. The CDR3 runs to 14 residues. From germline, CDR1 is SGHRS and CDR2 YFSETQ. CDR3 amino acids: CASSRTGRYNEQFF. CDR3 coding DNA: TGCGCCAGCTCTAGGACGGGACGGTACAATGAGCAGTTCTTC. Drawing the rest from reference TRBV5-1 and TRBJ2-1, the complete variable domain is KAGVTQTPRYLIKTRGQQVTLSCSPISGHRSVSWYQQTPGQGLQFLFEYFSETQRNKGNFPGRFSGRQFSNSRSEMNVSTLELGDSALYLCASSRTGRYNEQFFGPGTRLTVL.

This clonotype was seen more than once but under ten times. The chain uses TRBV5-1 and TRBJ1-6; the D is unclear. There are 16 residues in the CDR3. Germline CDR1 reads SGHRS; CDR2 reads YFSETQ. V was trimmed by 0 bases and J by 2 bases, leaving 9 bases between them. The CDR3 nucleotides read TGCGCCAGCAGCTTGGAGACGCTTGCCTATAATTCACCCCTCCACTTT. This sequence encodes CASSLETLAYNSPLHF.

This clonotype was observed many times. This rearrangement joins TRBV9 to TRBJ2-7; 8 bases are a match to TRBD1. V was pared by 1 base and J by 2 bases, with 2 bases of the junction left unmatched. Germline CDR1 SGDLS, CDR2 YYNGEE. The CDR3 covers 14 residues. This CDR3 reads CASSVQGAAYEQYF. For the CDR3, the DNA is TGTGCCAGCAGCGTACAGGGGGCGGCCTACGAGCAGTACTTC.

This clonotype appeared many times. The DNA of the CDR3 is TGCAGTGCTATGAGGGAGTGGCAGTTCTTC. Its protein is CSAMREWQFF. The chain couples TRBV20-1 to TRBJ2-1; D perhaps matches TRBD2 (5 bases). This CDR3 region has 10 residues. CDR1 is DFQATT and CDR2 is SNEGSKA in the germline V gene (reference sequence). V lost 4 bases and J lost 12, with 10 bases in between.

This clonotype has ten or more counts. The chain combines TRBV7-8 with TRBJ2-3; D is unresolved. Trimming took 1 base from V and 3 from J, leaving 8 bases between them. This CDR3 is built from 14 residues. CDR1 and CDR2 (germline): SGHVS, FQNEAQ. The CDR3 sequence is CASSLEARTDTQYF. The CDR3 DNA reads TGTGCCAGCAGCTTAGAAGCTCGAACAGATACGCAGTATTTT.

This clonotype was seen repeatedly, ten times or more. The chain combines TRBV6-1 with TRBJ2-3, with 8 bases aligning to TRBD1. The CDR3 is 15 residues long. The germline V gene encodes CDR1 MNHNS and CDR2 SASEGT. J gave up 2 bases and V 4 bases, and 5 bases lay outside the gene matches. CDR3 in amino acids: CASSVRQGTTDTQYF. CDR3 DNA sequence: TGTGCCAGCAGTGTCAGACAGGGGACCACAGATACGCAGTATTTT.

This clonotype has ten or more counts. The chain has TRBV3-1 and TRBJ2-1, with unresolved D. The CDR3 is made up of 11 amino acids. V was pared by 1 base and J by 10 bases, with 5 bases between. Germline V lookup: CDR1 LGHDT, CDR2 YNNKEL (reference sequence). CDR3 residues: CASSQGLEQFF. In DNA, the CDR3 is TGTGCCAGCAGCCAAGGATTGGAGCAGTTCTTC.

Ten or more counts support this clonotype. Here the CDR3 DNA reads TGTGCCAGCAGTTTCCTGGATGAGCAGTTCTTC. This codes for CASSFLDEQFF. The chain uses TRBV12-3 or TRBV12-4 and TRBJ2-1, with no clear D. The CDR3 extends over 11 amino acids. V lost 3 bases and J lost 8, with 5 bases in between.

The table lists this clonotype with many counts. This chain links TRBV20-1 with TRBJ1-5; D not certain. Germline V lookup: CDR1 DFQATT, CDR2 SNEGSKA (reference sequence). The CDR3 sequence is 11 residues long. The V and J ends lost 3 bases and 1 base respectively, with 1 base between them. The CDR3 loop reads CSASSNQPQHF. CDR3 nucleotides: TGCAGTGCTAGCAGCAATCAGCCCCAGCATTTT.

This clonotype was detected many times. This rearrangement joins TRBV5-1 to TRBJ2-4; unclear D gene. The germline V gene has CDR1 SGHRS and CDR2 YFSETQ. CDR3 length: 17 amino acids. V gave up 4 bases and J gave up 1 base, with 18 bases separating them. CDR3 in DNA: TGCGCCAGCAGCCTGACTCTTCCCGGTAGGGCCAAAAACATTCAGTACTTC. It yields the protein CASSLTLPGRAKNIQYF.